This T cell receptor (beta chain) was sequenced in a study of OX40 agonist ivuxolimab in advanced cancers. Concerning this clone: What it recognizes is unknown.

Study-level results: In the 0.1 to 3.0 mg/kg range, CD4+ and CD8+ blood T cells had expanded clonally by week 6. Normalized expansion of T-cell clones was also low for some nonresponders.

Produced via immunoSEQ multiplex PCR; TCRdb's table is partial and in-frame only. The sample comprises around 28,000 clones, about 90% of which are singletons, and roughly 15% rests with the top ten. Germline CDR1 reads SEHNR; CDR2 reads FQNEAQ (reference sequence). Trimming took 5 bases from V and 2 from J, leaving 25 bases between them. CDR3 length equals 19 residues. V and J are TRBV7-9 and TRBJ2-1; D may correspond to TRBD1 or TRBD2 (7 bases each). The sequence was collected from an adult with an advanced solid tumor such as melanoma, head and neck, liver or kidney cancer. This sample comprised CD4+ or CD8+ T cells sorted from blood, obtained in a trial of the OX40 agonist ivuxolimab. The CDR3 is CASSKGRGQLAPTYNEQFF. CDR3 in DNA: TGTGCCAGCAGCAAGGGGAGGGGACAGCTAGCGCCAACCTACAATGAGCAGTTCTTC.